Each of the 25 T cell receptor beta chains below was sequenced from the same sample in a study of T cells in Graves' hyperthyroidism and ophthalmopathy. Amplified TCR beta CDR3 regions derived from RNA transcripts. When the TCR CDR3 underwent first-round RT-PCR, the HTBI primer set was used. MiXCR was run by TCRdb on the multiplex PCR reads, yielding one entry per CDR3 protein. The table has hundreds of thousands of distinct CDR3 sequences, 11% to 15% seen once. Sequenced: blood. Every receptor here comes from a woman aged 18-29 years with Graves' hyperthyroidism.

There are many counts of this clonotype. V usage is TRBV13 and J usage is TRBJ1-2, with D maybe TRBD1 (5 bases). Trimming removed 5 bases from V and 7 bases from J, with 20 bases in between. Germline V lookup: CDR1 PRHDT, CDR2 FYEKMQ (reference sequence). The CDR3 is 15 amino acids. The CDR3 reads CASSAVAQALGGYTF. The CDR3 coding sequence is TGTGCCAGCAGCGCCGTGGCACAGGCCCTCGGTGGCTACACCTTC.

The V gene is TRBV27, the J gene TRBJ2-3; D may be TRBD2 (5 bases). CDR1 is MNHEY, CDR2 SMNVEV, per germline (reference sequence). Between the trimmed V and J ends, which lost 3 bases and 4 bases, there was a span of 14 bases. CDR3 length: 15 amino acids. The CDR3 protein is CASSFTREAADTQYF. The CDR3 bases are TGTGCCAGCAGTTTTACTAGGGAAGCGGCAGATACGCAGTATTTT.

Notes on this clonotype: A much larger clone is a single base away; this may be a read error. This sequence joins TRBV29-1 and TRBJ1-1, with 9 bases lining up with TRBD1. Germline CDR1 SQVTM, CDR2 ANQGSEA. The CDR3 is made up of 13 amino acids. The CDR3 reads CGGKRGTGSEAFF. Here the CDR3 DNA reads TGCGGCGGAAAGCGCGGGACAGGGTCTGAAGCTTTCTTT.

On this clonotype itself: A read error may produce the germline difference seen at one junction end. The chain joins TRBV9 to TRBJ2-2, with 9 bases that match TRBD2. This CDR3 contains 18 residues. CDR1 and CDR2 (germline): SGDLS, YYNGEE. The CDR3: CASSVGVSGREYTGELFF. The CDR3 DNA is TGTGCCAGCAGCGTAGGGGTTAGCGGGAGAGAGTACACCGGGGAGCTGTTTTTC.

This clonotype was detected ten times or more. Here the CDR3 reads CASSENRGANEKLFF. Here the CDR3 DNA reads TGTGCCAGCAGCGAAAACAGGGGGGCAAATGAAAAACTGTTTTTT. V is TRBV6-1 and J is TRBJ1-4; 8 positions agree with TRBD1. From germline, CDR1 is MNHNS and CDR2 SASEGT. The V and J ends lost 6 bases and 5 bases, in that order; junction bases with no gene match: 8. This CDR3 has 15 amino acids.

This clonotype was seen a handful of times. The chain employs TRBV27 and TRBJ2-7, with 8 positions matching TRBD1. J was trimmed by 6 bases and V by 3 bases; bases with no gene match: 7. CDR3 length: 14 amino acids. The germline CDR1 and CDR2 sequences are MNHEY and SMNVEV (reference sequence). CDR3 bases: TGTGCCAGCAGTTTTCGGCAGGGGACAGGCGAGCAGTACTTC. As protein: CASSFRQGTGEQYF.

This clonotype was counted many times. V and J are TRBV7-9 and TRBJ2-1, with 11 bases identical to TRBD2. The junction had 27 bases not matched to a gene; V was cut back by 5 bases and J by 15 bases. Germline V lookup: CDR1 SEHNR, CDR2 FQNEAQ (reference sequence). The CDR3 is made up of 19 amino acids. The chain's CDR3 is CASSPPPGSRTSGPTARFF. CDR3 nucleotides: TGTGCCAGCAGCCCTCCTCCGGGTTCTCGGACTAGCGGGCCTACGGCTCGGTTCTTC.

This clonotype was counted many times. V is TRBV2 and J is TRBJ2-7, with 7 bases matching TRBD1. Unmatched junction bases numbered 5, after V lost 7 bases and J lost 2 bases. The CDR3 extends over 13 amino acids. The germline V gene encodes CDR1 SNHLY and CDR2 FYNNEI. This CDR3 is CASKLTGPYEQYF. DNA for the CDR3: TGTGCCAGCAAGTTGACAGGGCCCTACGAGCAGTACTTC.

This clonotype was observed many times. The chain has TRBV28 and TRBJ1-1; D remains unclear. There are 15 residues in the CDR3. Looked up from germline, CDR1 is MDHEN and CDR2 is SYDVKM. V lost 3 bases and J lost 1, with 12 bases in between. The CDR3, as DNA: TGTGCCAGCAGTTTTCTTCTAAATCGGAACACTGAAGCTTTCTTT. This encodes CASSFLLNRNTEAFF.

The chain employs TRBV20-1 and TRBJ1-2, with a weak D call TRBD1 (6 bases). There are 13 residues in the CDR3. In germline, CDR1 is DFQATT, CDR2 SNEGSKA (reference sequence). V was clipped by 7 bases and J by 4 bases, with 16 bases between them. As DNA, the CDR3 is TGCAGTGGCACAAACAGGGAGGGCTATGGCTACACCTTC. It is translated as CSGTNREGYGYTF.

This clonotype occurred a few times. J is TRBJ2-2 and V is TRBV7-9; the D gene could be TRBD1 or TRBD2 (5 bases each). The CDR3 has 15 amino acids. V lost 4 bases and J 6 bases, leaving 15 bases between the germline ends. Germline V lookup: CDR1 SEHNR, CDR2 FQNEAQ (reference sequence). CDR3: CASSSSGTPAGELFF. CDR3 in DNA: TGTGCCAGCAGCTCCTCCGGGACCCCTGCCGGGGAGCTGTTTTTT.

The chain employs TRBV29-1 and TRBJ2-5; possibly TRBD2 for D (6 bases). V was pared by 3 bases and J by 4 bases, with 18 bases between. CDR1 SQVTM and CDR2 ANQGSEA come from the germline V gene. The CDR3 extends over 15 amino acids. The CDR3, as DNA: TGCAGCGTTGAGCCCGGGTGGGGGGAACGAGAGACCCAGTACTTC. This sequence encodes CSVEPGWGERETQYF.

The chain recombines TRBV12-3 or TRBV12-4 with TRBJ2-1; 11 bases agree with TRBD2. The length of the CDR3 is 16 residues. V shed 7 bases, J shed 9 bases, and the junction held 14 bases outside the gene matches. CDR3 sequence reads: CASTRPTSGRGGEQFF. The CDR3 region has the DNA TGTGCCAGCACCCGCCCCACTAGCGGGAGAGGTGGTGAGCAGTTCTTC.

This clonotype was seen more than once but under ten times. The V and J genes are TRBV18 and TRBJ2-1; possibly TRBD2 for D (5 bases). V lost 3 bases and J lost 5, with 14 bases in between. CDR1 and CDR2 (germline): KGHSH, LQKENI. This CDR3 has 15 residues. Here the CDR3 reads CASSPGLNKNNEQFF. CDR3 DNA: TGTGCCAGCTCACCTGGACTTAACAAAAACAATGAGCAGTTCTTC.

This clonotype was counted many times. The V and J genes are TRBV7-2 and TRBJ2-2; D is ambiguous. Looked up from germline, CDR1 is SGHTA and CDR2 is FQGNSA. Deletions cut 3 bases from V and 5 bases from J, with 13 bases between. The CDR3 is 15 amino acids. In DNA form, the CDR3 reads TGTGCCAGCAGCTTCGGGTCGATTCGGACCGGGGAGCTGTTTTTT. As protein: CASSFGSIRTGELFF.

This clonotype was picked up one time. The chain uses TRBV28 and TRBJ2-7, with D uncertain. CDR1 and CDR2 (germline): MDHEN, SYDVKM. Trimming took off 8 bases at V and 7 bases at J, with 18 bases between the two ends. The CDR3 totals 13 residues. CDR3 loop: CASARGGPGEQYF. The DNA for the CDR3 is TGTGCCAGCGCTCGCGGCGGCCCGGGTGAGCAGTACTTC.

This clonotype showed up many times. The CDR3 here is CACNNLLTEAFF. DNA for the CDR3: TGTGCCTGCAACAATCTCCTTACTGAAGCTTTCTTT. The chain links TRBV30 to TRBJ1-1; no clear D. CDR1 and CDR2 (germline): GTSNPN, SVGIG (reference sequence). Trimming shortened V by 6 bases and J by 5 bases, and 13 bases separated the two germline ends. CDR3 length: 12 residues. Using reference TRBV30 and TRBJ1-1 for the parts outside the CDR3, the full variable domain is SQTIHQWPATLVQPVGSPLSLECTVEGTSNPNLYWYRQAAGRGLQLLFYSVGIGQISSEVPQNLSASRPQDRQFILSSKKLLLSDSGFYLCACNNLLTEAFFGQGTRLTVV.

The chain uses TRBV2 and TRBJ2-1, with TRBD2 identical over 11 bases. Germline-derived CDR1 and CDR2 are SNHLY and FYNNEI. The CDR3 covers 19 residues. V trimming: 6 bases; J trimming: 9 bases; junction bases outside the gene matches: 22. CDR3 amino acids: CASRGGRLAGGGEGLEQFF. CDR3 DNA: TGTGCCAGCAGGGGGGGTAGGTTAGCGGGAGGGGGGGAGGGGCTTGAGCAGTTCTTC.

Regarding this clonotype: Germline and junction disagree at one end, which may indicate a read error. The CDR3 bases are TGTGCCGGCAGGGGGGACTTGAACACTGAAGCTTTCTTT. Its translation is CAGRGDLNTEAFF. The chain carries TRBV12-3 or TRBV12-4 and TRBJ1-1; TRBD1 matches at 7 bases. The CDR3 extends over 13 amino acids.

The DNA for the CDR3 is TGCGCCAGCAGCCCCCGCGGCAACGTGGCTGAAGCTTTCTTT. Encoded protein: CASSPRGNVAEAFF. This chain joins TRBV5-1 and TRBJ1-1; D remains unclear. The germline gives CDR1 SGHRS, CDR2 YFSETQ. The length of the CDR3 is 14 residues. Deletions cut 4 bases from V and 6 bases from J, with 16 bases between. The full variable domain, in which reference TRBV5-1 and TRBJ1-1 provide the parts outside the CDR3, is KAGVTQTPRYLIKTRGQQVTLSCSPISGHRSVSWYQQTPGQGLQFLFEYFSETQRNKGNFPGRFSGRQFSNSRSEMNVSTLELGDSALYLCASSPRGNVAEAFFGQGTRLTVV.

This clonotype was picked up one time. A read error may be the cause here, since a much bigger clone is one base away. The CDR3 is CAWSVTGNYGQYF. In nucleotides, the CDR3 is TGTGCCTGGAGTGTGACAGGTAACTACGGGCAGTACTTC. The chain is built from TRBV30 and TRBJ2-7; D may be TRBD1 (6 bases). The CDR3 sequence is 13 residues long. Per germline, CDR1 GTSNPN and CDR2 SVGIG (reference sequence).

This clonotype was detected a few times. The chain uses TRBV28 and TRBJ1-6, with D unclear. The germline V gene has CDR1 MDHEN and CDR2 SYDVKM. With 8 bases removed from V and 0 bases from J, the gap between germline ends came to 17 bases. The CDR3 runs 17 residues. The CDR3 nucleotides read TGTGCCAGCGCAATGCGGGGAACGGGCTCCTATAATTCACCCCTCCACTTT. Translated: CASAMRGTGSYNSPLHF.

The table lists this clonotype with many counts. The chain couples TRBV7-8 to TRBJ1-5; 11 nucleotides line up with TRBD1. The V gene end was trimmed by 4 bases and the J gene end by 2 bases; junction bases not matched to a gene: 4. CDR1 is SGHVS, CDR2 FQNEAQ, per germline. CDR3 length: 16 amino acids. Here the CDR3 reads CASSSDRGPGNQPQHF. In nucleotides, the CDR3 is TGTGCCAGCAGCTCGGACAGGGGGCCTGGCAATCAGCCCCAGCATTTT.

Only a few counts were recorded for this clonotype. The chain has TRBV9 and TRBJ1-5; D is perhaps TRBD1 (5 bases). The V end was cut by 0 bases, the J end by 11 bases, with 24 bases between. CDR1 and CDR2 from the germline V gene are SGDLS and YYNGEE. The CDR3 is 17 residues long. The CDR3 DNA is TGTGCCAGCAGCGTAGGGCAGGTTCCCAGGGTTATCGGGGCCCAGCATTTT. This gives the protein CASSVGQVPRVIGAQHF.

This clonotype was observed many times. The rearrangement joins TRBV27 to TRBJ2-3, with 7 bases identical to TRBD2. The CDR3 totals 15 residues. Germline CDR1 MNHEY, CDR2 SMNVEV (reference sequence). V was clipped by 6 bases and J by 0 bases; unmatched bases: 6. The CDR3 region is CASRPREVSTDTQYF. As DNA, the CDR3 is TGTGCCAGCAGGCCCCGGGAGGTGAGCACAGATACGCAGTATTTT.